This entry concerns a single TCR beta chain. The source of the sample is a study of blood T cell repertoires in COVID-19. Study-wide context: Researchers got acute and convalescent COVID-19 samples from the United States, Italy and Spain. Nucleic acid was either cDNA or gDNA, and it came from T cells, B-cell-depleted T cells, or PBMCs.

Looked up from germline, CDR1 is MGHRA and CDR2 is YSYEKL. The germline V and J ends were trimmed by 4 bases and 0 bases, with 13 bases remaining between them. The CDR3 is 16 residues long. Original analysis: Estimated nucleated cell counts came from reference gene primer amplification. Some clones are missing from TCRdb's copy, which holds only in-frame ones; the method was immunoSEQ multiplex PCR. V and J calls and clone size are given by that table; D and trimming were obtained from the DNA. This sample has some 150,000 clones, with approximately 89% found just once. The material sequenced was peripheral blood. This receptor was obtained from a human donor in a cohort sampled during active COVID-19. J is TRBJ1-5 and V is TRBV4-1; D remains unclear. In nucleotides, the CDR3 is TGCGCCAGCAGCCCTTTCCCGGCGGGTAGCAATCAGCCCCAGCATTTT. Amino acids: CASSPFPAGSNQPQHF.